Included here is one T cell receptor (beta chain) sequence, with context. What it binds is unknown. This sample is drawn from a study of cytomegalovirus exposure and HLA in healthy donors. Study context: T cells numbering about 179 million yielded more than 95 million unique TCR beta sequences in an earlier analysis. Out of several hundred genotyped donors, roughly 80% belonged to the Caucasian-associated ancestry cluster.

PCR involved 60 Vbeta and 13 Jbeta primers. Assay used: immunoSEQ multiplex PCR; TCRdb lists only in-frame clones, some missing. This sample has some 200,000 clones, with around 80% found just once. Study-wide findings and caveats: Later findings reportedly placed an Asian-associated ancestry cluster below the approximately 650-donor mean for N-insertions. Association of approximately 16,000 TCR beta sequences with HLA alleles was found at 0.05 false discovery rate in a later analysis.

Sequencing used PBMCs. The receptor comes from a man aged 18 to 30 in good health and CMV-seronegative.

CDR3 DNA: TGTGCCAGCAGCTTAAGTCGACAGGCGGACGAGCAGTACTTC. Translation gives CASSLSRQADEQYF. The genes are TRBV7-9 and TRBJ2-7; tentative D call: TRBD1 (6 bases). V lost 2 bases to trimming and J lost 5 bases, with 13 bases between them. CDR3 length: 14 amino acids. In germline, CDR1 is SEHNR, CDR2 FQNEAQ (reference sequence).